Each of the 22 T cell receptor beta chains below was sequenced from the same sample in a study of T cells in Graves' hyperthyroidism and ophthalmopathy. Amplified TCR beta CDR3 regions came from RNA transcripts. TCR CDR3 regions were first amplified by RT-PCR with HTBI primers. TCRdb passed the multiplex PCR reads through MiXCR, listing each CDR3 protein once. The data show hundreds of thousands of distinct CDR3 sequences, approximately 14% seen once. Specimen: blood. The receptors here all came from a woman under 30 with Graves' hyperthyroidism.

This sequence joins TRBV25-1 and TRBJ2-7, with 7 bases matching TRBD1. The CDR3 spans 15 residues. V lost 4 bases to trimming and J lost 0 bases; unmatched junction nucleotides: 6. Germline CDR1 MGHDK, CDR2 SYGVNS. CDR3 in DNA: TGTGCCAGCAGTGCCCTGGGACAGCCCTCCTACGAGCAGTACTTC. This translates into CASSALGQPSYEQYF.

The chain employs TRBV5-4 and TRBJ2-5; D is unclear. V was cut by 0 bases and J by 2 bases, with 20 bases left in between. The CDR3 sequence is 18 residues long. Germline CDR1 is SGHNT and CDR2 is YYREEE (reference sequence). CDR3 loop: CASSLGTEGPRSQETQYF. The CDR3 nucleotides are TGTGCCAGCAGCTTGGGTACGGAAGGCCCTCGATCGCAAGAGACCCAGTACTTC.

This clonotype was seen at least ten times. V gene TRBV12-3 or TRBV12-4 combines with J gene TRBJ1-2; D is possibly TRBD1 (5 bases). Trimming pared 6 bases from V and 8 bases from J, leaving 16 bases between. CDR3 length: 13 amino acids. The CDR3 spells CASSHGGVGGYTF. Here the CDR3 DNA reads TGTGCCAGCAGCCACGGGGGGGTTGGGGGCTACACCTTC.

The chain has TRBV10-3 and TRBJ2-1; 8 bases fit TRBD1. CDR1 ENHRY and CDR2 SYGVKD come from the germline V gene. This CDR3 comprises 13 residues. The ends lost 6 bases at V and 7 bases at J; junction bases unmatched: 5. DNA for the CDR3: TGTGCCATCAGCAATAGGACAGGGAATGAGCAGTTCTTC. This sequence encodes CAISNRTGNEQFF.

This clonotype has at least ten counts. The chain has TRBV5-1 and TRBJ2-1, with D perhaps matching TRBD2 (5 bases). The length of the CDR3 is 13 residues. Trimming shortened V by 4 bases and J by 12 bases, and 17 bases separated the two germline ends. Germline lookup yields CDR1 SGHRS and CDR2 YFSETQ. For the CDR3, the DNA is TGCGCCAGCAGCGGCCAAGGAGGTGGGCTGCAGTTCTTC. Its translation is CASSGQGGGLQFF.

This clonotype was observed a few times. The chain is built from TRBV4-1 and TRBJ1-2, with D maybe TRBD1 (5 bases). Per the germline V gene, CDR1 is MGHRA and CDR2 is YSYEKL. V was trimmed by 1 base and J by 7 bases, leaving 19 bases between them. The CDR3 has 16 residues. The CDR3 DNA reads as TGCGCCAGCAGCCAAGGGAAGGGACCTCCGGGTCGTGGCTACACCTTC. Its protein is CASSQGKGPPGRGYTF.

This clonotype has ten or more counts. The gene calls are TRBV12-3 or TRBV12-4 and TRBJ2-3; 7 bases map to TRBD1. V lost 10 bases and J lost 8; bases outside the gene matches: 12. The CDR3 contains 13 residues. The CDR3 nucleotides are TGTGCCACTCAGGGACAGCCCGTCACTACGCAGTATTTT. Translated: CATQGQPVTTQYF.

This clonotype came up many times. The V and J genes are TRBV12-3 or TRBV12-4 and TRBJ1-2; D is ambiguous. CDR3 length equals 13 residues. Trimming took 3 bases from V and 4 from J, leaving 9 bases between them. CDR3: CASSLSPTYGYTF. CDR3 DNA sequence: TGTGCCAGCAGTTTGTCCCCGACCTATGGCTACACCTTC.

The chain employs TRBV20-1 and TRBJ2-2; D may match TRBD1 or TRBD2 (5 bases each). The CDR3 is 16 amino acids. Germline V CDR1 and CDR2: DFQATT, SNEGSKA (reference sequence). V was trimmed by 2 bases and J by 3 bases, leaving 16 bases between them. CDR3 coding DNA: TGCAGTGCTAGAAGGGCAGGGAGAGGGTACACCGGGGAGCTGTTTTTT. Protein: CSARRAGRGYTGELFF.

J is TRBJ1-3 and V is TRBV6-1; D unclear. Germline V gene lookup returns CDR1 MNHNS and CDR2 SASEGT. Trimming took off 5 bases at V and 1 base at J, with 15 bases between the two ends. The CDR3 has 16 amino acids. The CDR3 loop is CASSIEASLSGNTIYF. The CDR3 DNA sequence: TGTGCCAGCAGTATCGAGGCCAGCTTATCTGGAAACACCATATATTTT.

There are many counts of this clonotype. This chain links TRBV15 with TRBJ2-5, with 10 bases matching TRBD2. Looked up from germline, CDR1 is LNHNV and CDR2 is YYDKDF (reference sequence). The CDR3 runs to 17 residues. Trimming at V came to 2 bases and at J to 5 bases, leaving 11 bases not matched to a gene. CDR3 amino acids: CATSRLKQRGGLETQYF. In nucleotides, the CDR3 is TGTGCCACCAGCAGACTAAAGCAGCGGGGGGGCTTGGAGACCCAGTACTTC.

About this clonotype itself: One end of the junction fails to match germline, which may point to a read error. The gene calls are TRBV25-1 and TRBJ1-1; D is undetermined. The CDR3 is made up of 14 amino acids. CDR1 and CDR2 (germline): MGHDK, SYGVNS. The CDR3 bases are TGTGCCAGCAGTGAGGAGGGTATGGGCACTGGAGCTTTCTTT. It is translated as CASSEEGMGTGAFF.

This clonotype has at least ten counts. The genes are TRBV12-3 or TRBV12-4 and TRBJ1-2; 10 bases map to TRBD1. The CDR3 consists of 14 residues. The J segment lost 8 bases and the V segment lost 6 bases, leaving 9 bases of the junction unmatched. CDR3 nucleotide sequence: TGTGCCAGCAGCTACCTGACAGGGGGCTACGGCTACACCTTC. Protein sequence: CASSYLTGGYGYTF.

This clonotype was seen many times. The V and J genes are TRBV20-1 and TRBJ2-7; D remains ambiguous. CDR3 length: 14 amino acids. Trimming removed 3 bases from V and 2 bases from J, with 14 bases in between. Germline V gene lookup returns CDR1 DFQATT and CDR2 SNEGSKA (reference sequence). For the CDR3, the DNA is TGCAGTGCTAGTCCCCCGATTAGGCCCTACGAGCAGTACTTC. Translation: CSASPPIRPYEQYF.

This clonotype has a count of ten or more. The genes are TRBV3-1 and TRBJ1-2; 8 bases are shared with TRBD1. Germline V gene data show CDR1 as LGHDT and CDR2 as YNNKEL (reference sequence). Trimming at V came to 2 bases and at J to 8 bases, leaving 7 bases not matched to a gene. The CDR3 length is 14 residues. The CDR3 nucleotides read TGTGCCAGCAGCCAAAGAGCAGGGGGCTTGGGCTACACCTTC. This codes for CASSQRAGGLGYTF.

This clonotype was seen at least ten times. V gene TRBV28 combines with J gene TRBJ1-2; 8 nucleotides align to TRBD1. This CDR3 comprises 15 residues. J gave up 4 bases and V 10 bases, and 14 bases lay outside the gene matches. Germline values: CDR1 MDHEN, CDR2 SYDVKM. The CDR3 protein is CATRAGGSRGYGYTF. The CDR3 bases are TGTGCCACGCGGGCAGGGGGCTCTCGGGGCTATGGCTACACCTTC.

The rearrangement joins TRBV10-3 to TRBJ1-1, with unresolved D. V gave up 3 bases and J gave up 6 bases, with 14 bases separating them. Germline CDR1 is ENHRY and CDR2 is SYGVKD. The CDR3 is made up of 14 amino acids. CDR3 residues: CAISDGIGVAEAFF. The CDR3 nucleotides are TGTGCCATCAGTGACGGGATTGGGGTCGCTGAAGCTTTCTTT.

This clonotype was seen ten or more times. J is TRBJ1-6 and V is TRBV5-1, with 7 nucleotides matching TRBD1. The trim removed 3 bases at V and 7 bases at J, leaving 7 bases unmatched. Germline lookup yields CDR1 SGHRS and CDR2 YFSETQ. This CDR3 is 15 amino acids long. The CDR3 DNA is TGCGCCAGCAGCTCCCTGGGGACAGAGAATTCACCCCTCCACTTT. It is translated as CASSSLGTENSPLHF.

Worth noting for this clonotype: This could be a read error, since a much larger clone is one nucleotide away. The chain uses TRBV20-1 and TRBJ2-7, with 7 bases matching TRBD1. CDR1 and CDR2 from the germline V gene are DFQATT and SNEGSKA (reference sequence). This CDR3 has 13 amino acids. The CDR3 here is CSARKGAIYEQHF. The DNA of the CDR3 is TGCAGTGCTAGAAAGGGGGCCATCTACGAGCAGCACTTC.

This clonotype came up many times. This sequence joins TRBV20-1 and TRBJ1-5; D not certain. The germline V and J ends were trimmed by 1 base and 3 bases, with 16 bases remaining between them. The germline V gene encodes CDR1 DFQATT and CDR2 SNEGSKA (reference sequence). CDR3 length equals 16 residues. The chain's CDR3 is CSARGRTSRDNQPQHF. The CDR3 region has the DNA TGCAGTGCTAGAGGACGGACTTCTCGGGACAATCAGCCCCAGCATTTT.

This clonotype has a count of ten or more. The chain combines TRBV12-3 or TRBV12-4 with TRBJ2-1; no clear D gene. CDR3 length: 15 residues. V was cut by 3 bases and J by 0 bases, with 9 bases left in between. DNA for the CDR3: TGTGCCAGCAGTTTGGTTTTTAGCTCCTACAATGAGCAGTTCTTC. This sequence encodes CASSLVFSSYNEQFF.

This clonotype appeared a few times. The chain is built from TRBV19 and TRBJ2-3; 7 bases map to TRBD2. The trim removed 1 base at V and 4 bases at J, leaving 5 bases unmatched. Germline CDR1 reads LNHDA; CDR2 reads SQIVND (reference sequence). The length of the CDR3 is 15 residues. CDR3 residues: CASSIVTSVADTQYF. Here the CDR3 DNA reads TGTGCCAGTAGTATAGTAACTAGCGTAGCAGATACGCAGTATTTT.